The TCR beta chain described here comes from a study of T cell responses to AZD1222 COVID-19 vaccine. The method was immunoSEQ multiplex PCR; TCRdb's version includes in-frame clones alone and lacks a portion of them. The sample yields 120,000 or so clones, 80% to 90% seen once. Regarding this clone: Its antigen is not identified.

Study results and limitations: Among the donors, most were white British and more were female, and clonal diversity was possibly underestimated.

Germline V gene sequence: CDR1 GTSNPN, CDR2 SVGIG (reference sequence). The V end was cut by 1 base, the J end by 12 bases, with 10 bases between. This CDR3 region has 11 residues. The rearrangement joins TRBV30 to TRBJ2-1, with a tentative D call TRBD2 (5 bases). The source of this sequence is an adult in good health. This sample comprised peripheral blood, obtained on day 0 of AZD1222 vaccination. The CDR3 sequence: CAWSAGSGQFF. The DNA for the CDR3 is TGTGCCTGGAGTGCTGGGAGTGGGCAGTTCTTC.